The clone carrying this T cell receptor beta chain was recorded at least ten times. Its antigen is unknown. Hyperthyroidism patients were newly diagnosed, had disease duration under 2 months, and were aged 18 to 65 years. Lactation, pregnancy, other autoimmune disease or uncontrolled infection led to exclusion of patients. The sample comes from a study of T cells in Graves' hyperthyroidism and ophthalmopathy. Points from the study as a whole: Ophthalmopathy onset followed model prediction by a median around 6.9 months.

The CDR3 extends over 14 amino acids. Trimming removed 7 bases at V and 0 bases at J, with 7 bases between. Amplification of TCR beta CDR3 regions was performed using RNA transcripts as template. Researchers ran a first-round RT-PCR on the TCR CDR3 using the HTBI primer set. TCRdb ran MiXCR on the multiplex PCR reads and lists one entry per CDR3 protein. This sample has a few hundred thousand distinct CDR3 sequences, with 15% found just once. The receptor's source is a woman between 25 and 40 years old with Graves' hyperthyroidism. This chain links TRBV12-3 or TRBV12-4 with TRBJ2-6; D gene ambiguous. The sequencing sample was made of blood. The CDR3 loop reads CASTDGSGANVLTF. The CDR3 DNA sequence: TGTGCCAGCACTGACGGCTCTGGGGCCAACGTCCTGACTTTC.